The 11 T cell receptor beta chains below come from one sample, sequenced in a study of shared clonotypes between healthy human individuals (dated by TCRdb to about 2020). The library was built by means of the immunoSEQ multiplex PCR assay. The immuneACCESS repertoire file appears here via TCRdb, limited to in-frame rearrangements. These files lack a portion of the clones; in checked studies, under half of the deficit traces to unresolved V genes, and the cause of the others is not known. The sample table records some 2 million clones; about 95% of these occur just once. The top ten clones comprise around 1.1% of the sample. For the CD8 naive samples, CD45RO-negative cells were positively selected for CCR7, yielding a CD45RA+CCR7+ population from which TemRA cells were excluded. What was sequenced was naive CD8+ T cells sorted from blood. The sample's cell subset or site label is to be understood as: CD45RA+CCR7+. Receptors were obtained from a man younger than 30 in good health.

A note on this clone: Its ends do not fully match the called genes, so a read error is possible. The CDR3 nucleotides read TGTGCCAGCAGCTCCGTCCTGGACACAGGCTTCATCTTC. Protein sequence: CASSSVLDTGFIF. The genes are TRBV7-9 and TRBJ2-7; weak D call: TRBD1 (5 bases). The germline V gene encodes CDR1 SEHNR and CDR2 FQNEAQ (reference sequence). CDR3 size: 13 residues.

The chain joins TRBV6-6 to TRBJ1-1; D gene unclear. The CDR3 is 11 residues long. From germline, CDR1 is MNHNY and CDR2 SVGAGI (reference sequence). The ends were cut back, 5 bases at V and 7 bases at J, with 8 bases in the middle. CDR3 coding DNA: TGTGCCAGCAGTACCGCCCTTGAAGCTTTCTTT. Its translation is CASSTALEAFF.

The chain uses TRBV2 and TRBJ2-7, with 8 bases that match TRBD1. The CDR3 is 19 amino acids. Germline CDR1 and CDR2: SNHLY and FYNNEI. V was pared by 1 base and J by 2 bases, with 16 bases of the junction left unmatched. The CDR3, as DNA: TGTGCCAGCAGTGAAGGGGGAAAAGCCAGACAGGGGATAACCTACGAGCAGTACTTC. It translates to CASSEGGKARQGITYEQYF.

V and J are TRBV11-3 and TRBJ2-7; D is perhaps TRBD1 (5 bases). With 0 bases removed from V and 2 bases from J, the gap between germline ends came to 5 bases. This CDR3 has 13 amino acids. The germline gives CDR1 SGHNT, CDR2 YENEEA. CDR3 nucleotide sequence: TGTGCCAGCAGCTTAGACAGGGCCTACGAGCAGTACTTC. It translates to CASSLDRAYEQYF. Full variable domain (rest looked up from reference TRBV11-3 and TRBJ2-7): EAGVVQSPRYKIIEKKQPVAFWCNPISGHNTLYWYLQNLGQGPELLIRYENEEAVDDSQLPKDRFSAERLKGVDSTLKIQPAELGDSAVYLCASSLDRAYEQYFGPGTRLTVT.

The V and J genes are TRBV27 and TRBJ2-7; the match to TRBD2 covers 7 bases. The CDR3 has 14 amino acids. Looked up from germline, CDR1 is MNHEY and CDR2 is SMNVEV (reference sequence). After removal of 5 bases from V and 2 bases from J, the junction contained 6 bases not matched to a gene. This CDR3 is CASSQAGTPYEQYF. DNA for the CDR3: TGTGCCAGCAGTCAAGCGGGAACCCCCTACGAGCAGTACTTC.

The chain is built from TRBV29-1 and TRBJ2-2; weak D call: TRBD2 (7 bases). From germline, CDR1 is SQVTM and CDR2 ANQGSEA. Trimming left V 7 bases short and J 2 bases short, with 14 bases between. This CDR3 is built from 14 residues. The CDR3 coding sequence is TGCAGCGCGGGGGGAGGGACAAACACCGGGGAGCTGTTTTTT. Translating it yields CSAGGGTNTGELFF.

The CDR3 region is CASSSTSGTLSYEQYF. The CDR3 DNA sequence: TGTGCCAGCAGCTCGACTAGCGGGACTCTCTCCTACGAGCAGTACTTC. The gene calls are TRBV27 and TRBJ2-7; 11 bases align to TRBD2. The CDR3 extends over 16 amino acids. Germline V gives CDR1 MNHEY, CDR2 SMNVEV (reference sequence). The J segment lost 0 bases and the V segment lost 6 bases, leaving 7 bases of the junction unmatched.

Here the CDR3 reads CASSESFGQGSDEQYF. Here the CDR3 DNA reads TGTGCCAGCAGTGAAAGTTTTGGACAGGGGTCCGACGAGCAGTACTTC. The chain carries TRBV25-1 and TRBJ2-7, with 9 bases identical to TRBD1. This CDR3 contains 16 residues. After removal of 2 bases from V and 5 bases from J, the junction contained 10 bases not matched to a gene. Germline CDR1 MGHDK, CDR2 SYGVNS.

The V gene is TRBV4-1, the J gene TRBJ2-2; possible D gene TRBD1, 6 bases. The CDR3 consists of 18 residues. The germline V gene encodes CDR1 MGHRA and CDR2 YSYEKL. The V and J ends lost 0 bases and 5 bases respectively, with 19 bases between them. Here the CDR3 reads CASSQEFPGVAGTGELFF. Written as DNA, the CDR3 is TGCGCCAGCAGCCAAGAATTTCCAGGGGTAGCAGGGACCGGGGAGCTGTTTTTT.

The gene calls are TRBV28 and TRBJ2-1; 7 nucleotides line up with TRBD1. V trimming: 6 bases; J trimming: 0 bases; junction bases outside the gene matches: 5. CDR1 is MDHEN and CDR2 is SYDVKM in the germline V gene. CDR3 size: 15 residues. The DNA for the CDR3 is TGTGCCAGCAGACAGACAGGGAGCTCCTACAATGAGCAGTTCTTC. Residues: CASRQTGSSYNEQFF.

Turning to this clone: Other DNA sequences within the sample encode an identical CDR3. This chain joins TRBV10-1 and TRBJ2-2; D unclear. The ends were cut back, 4 bases at V and 7 bases at J, with 4 bases in the middle. The length of the CDR3 is 11 residues. Germline CDR1 reads WNHNN; CDR2 reads SYGVQD (reference sequence). DNA for the CDR3: TGCGCCAGCAGTGTAGGCGGGGAGCTGTTTTTT. It specifies CASSVGGELFF.